The clone carrying this TCR beta chain was found once. BIOMED2 TRB-A/B primer pools were used in multiplex TRB PCR. TCRdb re-analysed the multiplex PCR reads in MiXCR, keeping a single row per CDR3 protein. The sample consists of around 10,000 distinct CDR3 sequences, roughly two fifths of them appearing once. The data originate from a study of T and B cells in COVID-19 patients. CDR1 and CDR2 (germline): MNHEY, SMNVEV (reference sequence). V was shortened by 5 bases and J by 0 bases, with 16 bases between the two germline ends. The CDR3 totals 16 residues. Blood genomic DNA input for TRB amplification was roughly 250-500 ng.

The sample consisted of blood. The chain uses TRBV27 and TRBJ1-2; D not resolved. This receptor was identified in a human donor with active COVID-19. The CDR3 spells CASSPWAVLSNYGYTF. In DNA, the CDR3 is TGTGCCAGCAGTCCCTGGGCGGTCCTCTCTAACTATGGCTACACCTTC.